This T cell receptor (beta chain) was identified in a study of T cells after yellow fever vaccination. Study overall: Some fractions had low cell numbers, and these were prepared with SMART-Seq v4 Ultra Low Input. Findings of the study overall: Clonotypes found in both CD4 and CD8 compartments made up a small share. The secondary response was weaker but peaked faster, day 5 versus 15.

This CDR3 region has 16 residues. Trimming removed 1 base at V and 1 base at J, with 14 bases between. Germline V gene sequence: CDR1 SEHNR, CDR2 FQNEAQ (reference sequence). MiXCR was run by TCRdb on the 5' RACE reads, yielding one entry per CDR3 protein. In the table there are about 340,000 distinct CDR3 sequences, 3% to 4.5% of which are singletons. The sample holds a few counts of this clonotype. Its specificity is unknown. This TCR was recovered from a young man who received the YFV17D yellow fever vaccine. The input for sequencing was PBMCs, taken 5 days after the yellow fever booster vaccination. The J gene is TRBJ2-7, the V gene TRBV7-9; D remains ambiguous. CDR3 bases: TGTGCCAGCAGCTTAGGGCGACGGACCCATTCCTACGAGCAGTACTTC. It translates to CASSLGRRTHSYEQYF.